These 30 T cell receptor beta chains share one sample of origin, sequenced in a study of post-analysis software for immune sequencing data. General study results and limits: Patients showed TRBV5-6, TRBV5-1 and TRBV20-1 among five TRBV segments more frequent than in controls.

The antigens for these receptors are not known. Unique molecular identifiers were carried by the TCR beta cDNA libraries. TCRdb ran MiXCR on the PCR reads and lists one entry per CDR3 protein. In the table there are hundreds of thousands of distinct CDR3 sequences, around 40% of which are singletons. Material for sequencing was blood. The receptors shown here come from a girl between 10 and 17 years old with multiple sclerosis.

The V gene is TRBV10-2, the J gene TRBJ2-3; D is unresolved. Germline assignment: CDR1 WSHSY and CDR2 SAAADI. The CDR3 runs 13 residues. The V and J ends lost 6 bases and 6 bases respectively, with 13 bases between them. CDR3 residues: CASRGRPRDTQYF. For the CDR3, the DNA is TGCGCCAGCAGAGGCCGACCCCGGGATACGCAGTATTTT.

The chain has TRBV20-1 and TRBJ2-3; 7 bases are shared with TRBD2. J lost 5 bases, V lost 1 base, and 0 bases had no gene match. This CDR3 spans 12 amino acids. Germline values: CDR1 DFQATT, CDR2 SNEGSKA (reference sequence). CDR3 in amino acids: CSARAGGDTQYF. The DNA of the CDR3 is TGCAGTGCTAGAGCGGGAGGAGATACGCAGTATTTT.

The genes are TRBV12-3 or TRBV12-4 and TRBJ2-5; D may be TRBD2 (5 bases). The CDR3 length is 15 residues. Deletions cut 1 base from V and 5 bases from J, with 14 bases between. In DNA, the CDR3 is TGTGCCAGCAGTTTAGATTCTGGCAGAGGGGAGACCCAGTACTTC. Translated, it gives CASSLDSGRGETQYF.

The chain combines TRBV20-1 with TRBJ2-1; 9 bases align to TRBD2. V gave up 2 bases and J gave up 7 bases; unmatched junction bases: 6. This CDR3 spans 14 amino acids. From germline, CDR1 is DFQATT and CDR2 SNEGSKA (reference sequence). CDR3 in amino acids: CSARQAGGRNEQFF. CDR3 DNA sequence: TGCAGTGCTAGACAAGCGGGGGGCCGAAATGAGCAGTTCTTC.

This clonotype came up a few times. This chain joins TRBV12-3 or TRBV12-4 and TRBJ2-7; D remains ambiguous. This CDR3 spans 12 amino acids. Trimming cost V 1 base and J 5 bases, with 6 bases left between them. The CDR3 protein is CASSLGEDEQYF. CDR3 DNA sequence: TGTGCCAGCAGTTTAGGAGAGGACGAGCAGTACTTC.

This clonotype was seen many times. This chain joins TRBV12-3 or TRBV12-4 and TRBJ1-5, with unresolved D. Trimming removed 3 bases from V and 7 bases from J, with 19 bases in between. The CDR3 contains 16 residues. The CDR3 spells CASSFWGGNEGQPQHF. In DNA, the CDR3 is TGTGCCAGCAGTTTCTGGGGAGGGAATGAGGGCCAGCCCCAGCATTTT.

In this sample, this clonotype turned up a few times. CDR3 DNA sequence: TGTGCCAGCAGCTTTAGTTTTCCAGGGTCGGGTAATGAAAAACTGTTTTTT. It codes for CASSFSFPGSGNEKLFF. V usage is TRBV3-1 and J usage is TRBJ1-4; maybe TRBD1 (5 bases). Trimming removed 5 bases from V and 4 bases from J, with 20 bases in between. CDR1 LGHDT and CDR2 YNNKEL come from the germline V gene (reference sequence). The CDR3 is made up of 17 amino acids.

This clonotype was counted between two and nine times. The chain combines TRBV20-1 with TRBJ2-7; 7 nucleotides match TRBD1. The germline V gene has CDR1 DFQATT and CDR2 SNEGSKA (reference sequence). The CDR3 has 13 amino acids. V shed 6 bases and J 3 bases; nucleotides not matched to a gene: 8. CDR3 DNA sequence: TGCAGTGCAATTACCGGGACAGACTACGAGCAGTACTTC. Translation gives CSAITGTDYEQYF.

V usage is TRBV6-5 and J usage is TRBJ1-3; no clear D gene. This CDR3 comprises 18 residues. Germline-derived CDR1 and CDR2 are MNHEY and SVGAGI. Trimming pared 2 bases from V and 0 bases from J, leaving 17 bases between. In nucleotides, the CDR3 is TGTGCCAGCAGTTACAACTTTGCCAGCCTTGACTCTGGAAACACCATATATTTT. This gives the protein CASSYNFASLDSGNTIYF.

The chain links TRBV7-2 to TRBJ1-5; TRBD1 might be the D (5 bases). Germline V CDR1 and CDR2: SGHTA, FQGNSA. V was shortened by 5 bases and J by 6 bases, with 11 bases between the two germline ends. The CDR3 sequence is 13 residues long. CDR3 nucleotides: TGTGCCAGCAGCACTTCGGGACTTCAGCCCCAGCATTTT. This sequence encodes CASSTSGLQPQHF.

V and J are TRBV29-1 and TRBJ2-1; D is possibly TRBD1 or TRBD2 (6 bases each). CDR1 and CDR2 (germline): SQVTM, ANQGSEA. CDR3 length: 18 amino acids. The V gene lost 1 base and the J gene lost 0 bases, with 19 bases spanning the gap. Here the CDR3 DNA reads TGCAGCGTTGAAGGCCTGGGGGGCACCAGAGACTCCTACAATGAGCAGTTCTTC. It translates to CSVEGLGGTRDSYNEQFF.

The rearrangement links TRBV10-2 to TRBJ2-3; the match to TRBD2 covers 7 bases. V shed 7 bases and J 3 bases; nucleotides not matched to a gene: 7. The CDR3 has 14 residues. Germline CDR1 WSHSY, CDR2 SAAADI. This CDR3 is CASKEWGGTDTQYF. DNA of the CDR3: TGCGCCAGCAAGGAGTGGGGGGGTACAGATACGCAGTATTTT.

The V and J genes are TRBV11-1 and TRBJ2-7; weak D call: TRBD2 (6 bases). CDR3 size: 13 residues. The V end lost 10 bases, the J end lost 2 bases, and 15 bases lay between the germline ends. CDR1 is SGHAT and CDR2 is FQDESV in the germline V gene (reference sequence). CDR3: CATGGTYAYEQYF. CDR3 sequence (DNA): TGTGCCACCGGCGGGACTTATGCCTACGAGCAGTACTTC.

This clonotype was observed a handful of times. V usage is TRBV4-1 and J usage is TRBJ2-1; D is perhaps TRBD1 or TRBD2 (5 bases each). This CDR3 has 15 amino acids. V dropped 0 bases and J dropped 10 bases, with 16 bases sitting between them. Germline-derived CDR1 and CDR2 are MGHRA and YSYEKL. The CDR3, as DNA: TGCGCCAGCAGCCAAGATTACATCTGGGACGGAGAGCAGTTCTTC. Protein sequence: CASSQDYIWDGEQFF.

This clonotype turned up a few times. V usage is TRBV20-1 and J usage is TRBJ2-5; 12 bases match TRBD2. The J call may be in error: the DNA end matches TRBJ2-7 better. The CDR3 has 14 residues. In germline, CDR1 is DFQATT, CDR2 SNEGSKA (reference sequence). In DNA form, the CDR3 reads TGCAGTGCTCGGAGGACTAGCGGGAAGTACGAGCAGTACTTC. Translating it yields CSARRTSGKYEQYF.

The rearrangement uses TRBV12-3 or TRBV12-4 and TRBJ2-7; tentative D call: TRBD1 (5 bases). The ends were cut back, 6 bases at V and 2 bases at J, with 14 bases in the middle. This CDR3 comprises 14 residues. The CDR3 sequence is CASSMRQGPYEQYF. The CDR3 DNA sequence: TGTGCCAGCAGCATGAGGCAGGGCCCCTACGAGCAGTACTTC.

This CDR3 is CASSQEHSYGYTF. The CDR3 region has the DNA TGTGCCAGCAGCCAAGAACACAGCTATGGCTACACCTTC. This chain uses TRBV3-1 with TRBJ1-2; D gene uncertain. V lost 0 bases and J lost 4, with 6 bases in between. This CDR3 comprises 13 residues. CDR1 and CDR2 (germline): LGHDT, YNNKEL (reference sequence).

To note about this clonotype: The junction departs from the called germline gene at one end, perhaps through a read error. V gene TRBV12-3 or TRBV12-4 combines with J gene TRBJ2-3, with 10 bases fitting TRBD1. The CDR3 is 15 amino acids. This CDR3 is CASSSDRGRTDTEYF. The CDR3 DNA reads as TGTGCCAGCAGTTCCGACAGGGGGCGAACAGATACGGAGTATTTT.

The chain is built from TRBV3-1 and TRBJ2-5; D unresolved. This CDR3 region has 15 residues. Per the germline V gene, CDR1 is LGHDT and CDR2 is YNNKEL (reference sequence). Trimming took off 7 bases at V and 1 base at J, with 16 bases between the two ends. The CDR3 loop reads CASIQSAFPQETQYF. CDR3 nucleotide sequence: TGTGCCAGCATCCAGTCGGCGTTCCCCCAAGAGACCCAGTACTTC.

The chain employs TRBV5-1 and TRBJ2-7, with 10 positions matching TRBD2. With 4 bases clipped from V and 5 bases from J, the junction kept 6 bases outside the gene matches. The CDR3 sequence is 14 residues long. Germline V lookup: CDR1 SGHRS, CDR2 YFSETQ. CDR3 DNA: TGCGCCAGCAGCGAACTAGCGGGGACGAACGAGCAGTACTTC. It is translated as CASSELAGTNEQYF.

The V gene is TRBV20-1, the J gene TRBJ1-4, with D maybe TRBD1 (5 bases). Germline values: CDR1 DFQATT, CDR2 SNEGSKA (reference sequence). CDR3 length: 13 residues. Trimming took 6 bases from V and 7 from J, leaving 15 bases between them. The CDR3 loop reads CSARETRSEKLFF. The CDR3 DNA follows: TGCAGTGCCAGGGAGACCCGAAGTGAAAAACTGTTTTTT.

There are a few counts of this clonotype. The chain has TRBV10-3 and TRBJ2-6; D is possibly TRBD1 (7 bases). Germline V lookup: CDR1 ENHRY, CDR2 SYGVKD. CDR3 length equals 15 residues. The V end was cut by 11 bases, the J end by 0 bases, with 14 bases between. The CDR3 sequence: CAGRDSNSGANVLTF. CDR3 sequence (DNA): TGTGCCGGGCGGGACAGTAACTCTGGGGCCAACGTCCTGACTTTC.

The rearrangement uses TRBV20-1 and TRBJ1-2; D perhaps matches TRBD1 (5 bases). The germline V gene encodes CDR1 DFQATT and CDR2 SNEGSKA (reference sequence). Trimming took 0 bases from V and 8 from J, leaving 13 bases between them. The CDR3 runs 13 residues. CDR3 bases: TGCAGTGCTAGAGATCCCAGGGAGGACGGCTACACCTTC. Translated, it gives CSARDPREDGYTF.

This clonotype was detected only a few times. This chain links TRBV5-1 with TRBJ1-2; D ambiguous. Trimming removed 1 base from V and 4 bases from J, with 14 bases in between. The CDR3 is made up of 15 amino acids. Germline-derived CDR1 and CDR2 are SGHRS and YFSETQ. Here the CDR3 reads CASSLIGAPGYGYTF. The CDR3 DNA follows: TGCGCCAGCAGCTTGATAGGCGCTCCGGGCTATGGCTACACCTTC.

The CDR3 loop is CASSEWKGDNEQFF. In nucleotides, the CDR3 is TGTGCCAGCAGTGAATGGAAGGGGGACAATGAGCAGTTCTTC. The chain is built from TRBV2 and TRBJ2-1; D possibly corresponds to TRBD1 (6 bases). The V gene lost 2 bases and the J gene lost 5 bases, with 10 bases spanning the gap. CDR3 length: 14 residues. Germline CDR1 reads SNHLY; CDR2 reads FYNNEI. The full variable domain, rest sourced from reference TRBV2 and TRBJ2-1, is EPEVTQTPSHQVTQMGQEVILRCVPISNHLYFYWYRQILGQKVEFLVSFYNNEISEKSEIFDDQFSVERPDGSNFTLKIRSTKLEDSAMYFCASSEWKGDNEQFFGPGTRLTVL.

The V call is TRBV4-1, the J call TRBJ2-7; the D gene is possibly TRBD2 (6 bases). The end of the DNA is better explained by TRBJ2-4, so the J call may be wrong. CDR3 length: 16 residues. Germline CDR1 is MGHRA and CDR2 is YSYEKL. The CDR3 protein is CASSQGWGLDKNIQYF. CDR3 bases: TGCGCCAGCAGCCAGGGGTGGGGACTCGACAAAAACATTCAGTACTTC.

A few counts support this clonotype. The CDR3, as DNA: TGTGCCAGCACTACGCACTCGAACACCGGGGAGCTGTTTTTT. This encodes CASTTHSNTGELFF. The chain couples TRBV28 to TRBJ2-2, with unresolved D. The CDR3 is made up of 14 amino acids. CDR1 MDHEN and CDR2 SYDVKM come from the germline V gene. The ends were cut back, 7 bases at V and 0 bases at J, with 9 bases in the middle.

This chain uses TRBV7-8 with TRBJ1-1; 8 positions match TRBD1. The germline gives CDR1 SGHVS, CDR2 FQNEAQ. CDR3 length equals 16 residues. V gave up 4 bases and J gave up 7 bases; unmatched junction bases: 14. The CDR3 region has the DNA TGTGCCAGCAGCTCCTCCGATGGGACAGGCTATATTGAAGCTTTCTTT. Protein: CASSSSDGTGYIEAFF.

The chain employs TRBV5-1 and TRBJ1-2, with 9 bases lining up with TRBD1. The V and J ends lost 5 bases and 5 bases, in that order; junction bases with no gene match: 10. The CDR3 totals 15 residues. Germline loops: CDR1 SGHRS, CDR2 YFSETQ. The CDR3 coding sequence is TGCGCCAGCAGTATAACTGGACAGGGGCCATATGGCTACACCTTC. It translates to CASSITGQGPYGYTF.

The sample holds many counts of this clonotype. The rearrangement links TRBV11-2 to TRBJ1-4; D not certain. Germline CDR1 reads SGHAT; CDR2 reads FQNNGV. The CDR3 is made up of 12 amino acids. Trimming left V 3 bases short and J 11 bases short, with 10 bases between. The CDR3 loop reads CASSLGRSKLFF. The CDR3 region has the DNA TGTGCCAGCAGCTTGGGCCGGAGCAAACTGTTTTTT.